This paragraph covers one TCR beta chain sequence. Its antigen is unknown. A much larger clone is a single base away; this may be a read error. Sorted cell numbers of about 17,000 to 1,100,000, with 10%, 30% or 50% RNA, served as input for naive CD8 libraries. The data were obtained in a study of molecular identifiers for immune sequencing clone quantification. Whole-study findings and limits: Jurkat TCR RNA spiked in from one cell (amid some 1 million naive cells) was reportedly detectable. For highly expanded clones, sizes could be underestimated when identical TCR molecules share a barcode.

Germline V CDR1 and CDR2: MNHEY, SVGAGI. The CDR3 contains 15 residues. TCRdb processed the PCR reads anew with MiXCR; each CDR3 protein has one entry. Of over 550,000 distinct CDR3 sequences in the sample, roughly 25% were seen once. The chain joins TRBV6-5 to TRBJ2-3, with D perhaps being TRBD1 or TRBD2 (6 bases each). The receptor was derived from a human donor in good health. Some libraries in this study had Jurkat cell RNA spiked in. The specimen sequenced was naive CD8+ T cells from blood, with Jurkat cell RNA spiked in. Subset described: FACS-sorted CD8+CD4-CCR7+CD45RA+ naive T cells. The CDR3 protein is CVSALEGVGTDTQYF. In DNA, the CDR3 is TGTGTCAGCGCCTTGGAGGGGGTAGGGACAGATACGCAGTATTTT.